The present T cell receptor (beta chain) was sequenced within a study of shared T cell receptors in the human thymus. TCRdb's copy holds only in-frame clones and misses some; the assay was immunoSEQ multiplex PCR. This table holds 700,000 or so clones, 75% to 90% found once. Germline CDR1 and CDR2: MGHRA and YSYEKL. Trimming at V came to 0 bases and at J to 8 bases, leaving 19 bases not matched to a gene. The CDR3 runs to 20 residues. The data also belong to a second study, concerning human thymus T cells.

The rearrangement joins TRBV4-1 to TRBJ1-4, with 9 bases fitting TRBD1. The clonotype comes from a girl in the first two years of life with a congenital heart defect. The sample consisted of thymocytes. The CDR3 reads CASSQDDGLSDRQGGEKLFF. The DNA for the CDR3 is TGCGCCAGCAGCCAAGATGATGGGCTCTCCGACCGACAGGGGGGGGAAAAACTGTTTTTT.